This T cell receptor beta chain was profiled in a study of T cells in Graves' hyperthyroidism and ophthalmopathy. Study information: Before treatment of any kind, peripheral blood was taken at initial diagnosis.

Germline V CDR1 and CDR2: WNHNN, SYGVQD (reference sequence). The length of the CDR3 is 14 residues. Trimming took 7 bases from V and 5 from J; bases not matched to a gene: 4. Ten or more counts support this clonotype. The study excluded patients with uncontrolled infection, other autoimmune disease, pregnancy or lactation. The PBMCs were taken from approximately 11 ml of fresh peripheral blood. RNA transcripts were the template for amplifying TCR beta CDR3 regions. First-round RT-PCR targeting the TCR CDR3 was performed with the HTBI primer set. TCRdb used MiXCR to reprocess the multiplex PCR reads, holding one entry per CDR3 protein. The repertoire holds about 680,000 distinct CDR3 sequences, with about a third as singletons.

The material sequenced was blood. The chain employs TRBV10-1 and TRBJ2-2; 10 bases match TRBD1. The TCR was taken from a woman aged 40 to 50 with Graves' hyperthyroidism. This chain's CDR3 is CASMMGQGTGELFF. The CDR3 DNA reads as TGCGCCAGCATGATGGGACAGGGGACCGGGGAGCTGTTTTTT.